These 26 T cell receptor beta chains came from one sample sequenced in a study of OX40 agonist ivuxolimab in advanced cancers. Measured with immunoSEQ multiplex PCR; TCRdb has only the in-frame clones, and not every one. The sample yields over 80,000 clones, 75% to 90% seen once. Sequenced material: CD4+ or CD8+ T cells sorted from blood, taken in a trial of the OX40 agonist ivuxolimab. The receptors shown here come from an adult with an advanced solid tumor such as melanoma, head and neck, liver or kidney cancer.

The chain links TRBV28 to TRBJ2-3, with 10 bases fitting TRBD2. The CDR3 is 16 amino acids. Germline lookup yields CDR1 MDHEN and CDR2 SYDVKM. Trimming cost V 7 bases and J 3 bases; bases outside gene matches: 10. The CDR3 DNA reads as TGTGCCAGCAACTCGGCGGCAGCGGGAGGGACAGATACGCAGTATTTT. Its translation is CASNSAAAGGTDTQYF.

This sequence joins TRBV27 and TRBJ2-3; D remains unclear. Trimming left V 0 bases short and J 0 bases short, with 7 bases between. Germline CDR1 and CDR2: MNHEY and SMNVEV (reference sequence). CDR3 length: 15 residues. In nucleotides, the CDR3 is TGTGCCAGCAGTTTATCTGGGTATAGCACAGATACGCAGTATTTT. This codes for CASSLSGYSTDTQYF.

This clone occurred once. The rearrangement links TRBV30 to TRBJ1-1; unclear D gene. Trimming took off 0 bases at V and 3 bases at J, with 8 bases between the two ends. Germline V gene lookup returns CDR1 GTSNPN and CDR2 SVGIG (reference sequence). This CDR3 is built from 13 residues. The CDR3 DNA reads as TGTGCCTGGAGTGTACAAAGTGACACTGAAGCTTTCTTT. Encoded protein: CAWSVQSDTEAFF.

The chain links TRBV30 to TRBJ1-4; 7 bases are shared with TRBD1. V lost 2 bases, J lost 7 bases, and 10 bases stayed unmatched. Germline CDR1 and CDR2: GTSNPN and SVGIG (reference sequence). This CDR3 contains 15 residues. The CDR3 sequence is CAWSQGGGGGEKLFF. The CDR3 DNA reads as TGTGCCTGGAGTCAGGGAGGAGGGGGCGGTGAAAAACTGTTTTTT.

The chain uses TRBV5-8 and TRBJ2-7; TRBD1 is a possible D gene (5 bases). The V gene lost 1 base and the J gene lost 2 bases, with 10 bases spanning the gap. CDR1 is SGHTS, CDR2 YDEGEE, per germline. The CDR3 consists of 14 residues. The CDR3 DNA follows: TGTGCCAGCAGCTTGCAACAGGACACCTACGAGCAGTACTTC. Protein product: CASSLQQDTYEQYF.

The rearrangement joins TRBV10-3 to TRBJ1-1; D is possibly TRBD1 (6 bases). The CDR3 totals 13 residues. CDR1 and CDR2 from the germline V gene are ENHRY and SYGVKD. Trimming pared 2 bases from V and 3 bases from J, leaving 7 bases between. The CDR3 loop is CAISENRDTEAFF. Written as DNA, the CDR3 is TGTGCCATCAGTGAGAACAGGGACACTGAAGCTTTCTTT.

This rearrangement joins TRBV10-2 to TRBJ2-7, with a weak D call TRBD2 (5 bases). There are 13 residues in the CDR3. The germline gives CDR1 WSHSY, CDR2 SAAADI. V lost 8 bases, J lost 0 bases, and 11 bases lay in between. DNA for the CDR3: TGCGCCAGCGTTGGGGAGAACTCCTACGAGCAGTACTTC. It translates to CASVGENSYEQYF.

The chain has TRBV30 and TRBJ1-4; no reliable D call. V shed 0 bases and J shed 8 bases, with 10 bases lying between them. Per germline, CDR1 GTSNPN and CDR2 SVGIG (reference sequence). CDR3 length equals 13 residues. In DNA, the CDR3 is TGTGCCTGGAGTGTACCGGGGAACGAAAAACTGTTTTTT. The encoded protein is CAWSVPGNEKLFF. The complete variable domain, with remaining parts taken from reference TRBV30 and TRBJ1-4, reads SQTIHQWPATLVQPVGSPLSLECTVEGTSNPNLYWYRQAAGRGLQLLFYSVGIGQISSEVPQNLSASRPQDRQFILSSKKLLLSDSGFYLCAWSVPGNEKLFFGSGTQLSVL.

In DNA, the CDR3 is TGTGCCAGCAGTCCATGGGGACAGGGGAACACTGAAGCTTTCTTT. Its translation is CASSPWGQGNTEAFF. This chain links TRBV28 with TRBJ1-1; 9 bases are a match to TRBD1. V trimming: 5 bases; J trimming: 1 base; junction bases outside the gene matches: 5. The CDR3 runs to 15 residues. Germline-derived CDR1 and CDR2 are MDHEN and SYDVKM.

The chain has TRBV5-1 and TRBJ2-2, with D possibly being TRBD2 (5 bases). The CDR3 spans 14 residues. V was shortened by 5 bases and J by 3 bases, with 11 bases between the two germline ends. Germline lookup yields CDR1 SGHRS and CDR2 YFSETQ. DNA for the CDR3: TGCGCCAGCAGGAGGGCGAGGGACACCGGGGAGCTGTTTTTT. Protein: CASRRARDTGELFF.

V and J are TRBV6-6 and TRBJ2-4; D not certain. There are 11 residues in the CDR3. CDR1 and CDR2 from the germline V gene are MNHNY and SVGAGI (reference sequence). Trimming cost V 4 bases and J 11 bases, with 9 bases left between them. CDR3: CASSSESVQYF. CDR3 nucleotide sequence: TGTGCCAGCAGTTCTGAATCCGTTCAGTACTTC.

The chain recombines TRBV10-1 with TRBJ2-1; no reliable D call. Germline-derived CDR1 and CDR2 are WNHNN and SYGVQD (reference sequence). Trimming shortened V by 0 bases and J by 6 bases, and 15 bases separated the two germline ends. CDR3 length: 16 amino acids. CDR3 protein: CASSESKVLAPNEQFF. As DNA, the CDR3 is TGCGCCAGCAGTGAGTCGAAGGTCTTAGCCCCCAATGAGCAGTTCTTC.

With regard to this clone: At the DNA level, this CDR3 is encoded by other sequences in the same sample as well. The chain combines TRBV7-2 with TRBJ2-1; D remains ambiguous. Trimming removed 1 base at V and 5 bases at J, with 6 bases between. This CDR3 region has 13 residues. Germline lookup yields CDR1 SGHTA and CDR2 FQGNSA. The CDR3 nucleotides are TGTGCCAGCAGCTTAGGTAGGAACAATGAGCAGTTCTTC. It specifies CASSLGRNNEQFF.

The V call is TRBV5-5, the J call TRBJ2-3; D is perhaps TRBD1 or TRBD2 (5 bases each). The CDR3 has 13 amino acids. V gave up 1 base and J gave up 6 bases, with 9 bases separating them. The germline CDR1 and CDR2 sequences are SGHKS and YYEKEE (reference sequence). CDR3 sequence: CASSLRDGDTQYF. The DNA of the CDR3 is TGTGCCAGCAGCTTGAGGGACGGGGATACGCAGTATTTT.

This chain links TRBV28 with TRBJ1-1, with TRBD1 identical over 10 bases. Germline V gene sequence: CDR1 MDHEN, CDR2 SYDVKM. Trimming cost V 6 bases and J 4 bases; bases outside gene matches: 8. The CDR3 covers 15 residues. This CDR3 reads CASRTPGQGSTEAFF. CDR3 nucleotide sequence: TGTGCCAGCAGAACACCGGGACAGGGGAGCACTGAAGCTTTCTTT.

This rearrangement joins TRBV30 to TRBJ2-7, with unresolved D. CDR1 is GTSNPN, CDR2 SVGIG, per germline (reference sequence). V lost 4 bases, J lost 2 bases, and 12 bases lay in between. The CDR3 totals 13 residues. The CDR3 nucleotides are TGTGCCTGGAACGACGGCGGCGCCTACGAGCAGTACTTC. It encodes CAWNDGGAYEQYF.

CDR3 residues: CASSEAGDSYTF. CDR3 nucleotides: TGTGCCAGCAGTGAAGCCGGGGACAGCTACACCTTC. The chain joins TRBV2 to TRBJ1-2; weak D call: TRBD1 (6 bases). Germline CDR1 and CDR2: SNHLY and FYNNEI. The V and J ends lost 0 bases and 9 bases respectively, with 8 bases between them. The CDR3 totals 12 residues.

The V gene is TRBV5-1, the J gene TRBJ2-3; the D is unclear. The germline CDR1 and CDR2 sequences are SGHRS and YFSETQ. The CDR3 loop spans 14 amino acids. The V end was cut by 4 bases, the J end by 3 bases, with 12 bases between. The CDR3 DNA sequence: TGCGCCAGCAGCCCCCGAGCCGAAACAGATACGCAGTATTTT. The encoded protein is CASSPRAETDTQYF. The full variable domain, its missing parts supplied by reference TRBV5-1 and TRBJ2-3, is KAGVTQTPRYLIKTRGQQVTLSCSPISGHRSVSWYQQTPGQGLQFLFEYFSETQRNKGNFPGRFSGRQFSNSRSEMNVSTLELGDSALYLCASSPRAETDTQYFGPGTRLTVL.

The chain combines TRBV7-2 with TRBJ1-2; D is perhaps TRBD1 (5 bases). Per the germline V gene, CDR1 is SGHTA and CDR2 is FQGNSA. V lost 5 bases and J lost 8, with 15 bases in between. The CDR3 sequence is 13 residues long. This CDR3 reads CASSPPSRDGYTF. In nucleotides, the CDR3 is TGTGCCAGCAGCCCCCCCAGTCGGGACGGCTACACCTTC. Supplemented by reference TRBV7-2 and TRBJ1-2, the full variable domain reads GAGVSQSPSNKVTEKGKDVELRCDPISGHTALYWYRQSLGQGLEFLIYFQGNSAPDKSGLPSDRFSAERTGGSVSTLTIQRTQQEDSAVYLCASSPPSRDGYTFGSGTRLTVV.

V gene TRBV12-2 combines with J gene TRBJ1-4. TRBV12-2 corresponds to a pseudogene. The CDR3 runs to 20 residues. CDR3 DNA sequence: TGTGCAAGTCGGGGAGCGTGGCCTCCATTACTATATCCAACTAATGAAAAACTGTTTTTT. It specifies CASRGAWPPLLYPTNEKLFF.

This rearrangement joins TRBV5-4 to TRBJ2-1; 12 bases match TRBD2. The CDR3 is made up of 20 amino acids. V gave up 2 bases and J gave up 3 bases; unmatched junction bases: 15. The V gene's germline CDR1 is SGHNT and CDR2 YYREEE (reference sequence). CDR3 sequence reads: CASSFPRLAGAQGGYNEQFF. CDR3 nucleotides: TGTGCCAGCAGCTTCCCCCGACTAGCGGGAGCCCAAGGGGGCTACAATGAGCAGTTCTTC.

The rearrangement links TRBV7-9 to TRBJ2-2; D is unresolved. This CDR3 contains 13 residues. Germline V gene data show CDR1 as SEHNR and CDR2 as FQNEAQ (reference sequence). Trimming left V 2 bases short and J 4 bases short, with 5 bases between. The CDR3 is CASSLISTGELFF. The CDR3 DNA is TGTGCCAGCAGCTTAATTAGCACCGGGGAGCTGTTTTTT.

This clone is a singleton in its sample. V usage is TRBV9 and J usage is TRBJ2-5, with 10 bases that match TRBD1. The CDR3 has 16 residues. CDR1 and CDR2 from the germline V gene are SGDLS and YYNGEE. The trim removed 4 bases at V and 0 bases at J, leaving 6 bases unmatched. The CDR3 DNA sequence: TGTGCCAGCAGCTCCAAGGGACAGGGGTACCAAGAGACCCAGTACTTC. Encoded protein: CASSSKGQGYQETQYF.

The chain combines TRBV29-1 with TRBJ1-5; 9 bases are a match to TRBD1. The CDR3 runs to 14 residues. Per the germline V gene, CDR1 is SQVTM and CDR2 is ANQGSEA. V lost 4 bases to trimming and J lost 7 bases; unmatched junction nucleotides: 8. CDR3: CSVGGTGGGQPQHF. CDR3 nucleotide sequence: TGCAGCGTTGGAGGAACAGGGGGCGGGCAGCCCCAGCATTTT.

As for this clone: At one of its ends the junction is not consistent with the germline gene, which may arise from a read error. The rearrangement uses TRBV6-5 and TRBJ2-3; D remains ambiguous. This CDR3 is 15 amino acids long. Germline CDR1 MNHEY, CDR2 SVGAGI. The CDR3 DNA reads TGTGCCAGCAGTTACTCTGGGCTCAGCAGAGATACGCAGTATTTT. Its translation: CASSYSGLSRDTQYF.

The chain is built from TRBV30 and TRBJ2-4; 10 bases are a match to TRBD1. The CDR3 runs 14 residues. The V and J ends lost 3 bases and 8 bases, in that order; junction bases with no gene match: 7. Looked up from germline, CDR1 is GTSNPN and CDR2 is SVGIG (reference sequence). CDR3: CAWREPGQGYIQYF. CDR3 DNA: TGTGCCTGGAGGGAGCCGGGACAGGGGTACATTCAGTACTTC.